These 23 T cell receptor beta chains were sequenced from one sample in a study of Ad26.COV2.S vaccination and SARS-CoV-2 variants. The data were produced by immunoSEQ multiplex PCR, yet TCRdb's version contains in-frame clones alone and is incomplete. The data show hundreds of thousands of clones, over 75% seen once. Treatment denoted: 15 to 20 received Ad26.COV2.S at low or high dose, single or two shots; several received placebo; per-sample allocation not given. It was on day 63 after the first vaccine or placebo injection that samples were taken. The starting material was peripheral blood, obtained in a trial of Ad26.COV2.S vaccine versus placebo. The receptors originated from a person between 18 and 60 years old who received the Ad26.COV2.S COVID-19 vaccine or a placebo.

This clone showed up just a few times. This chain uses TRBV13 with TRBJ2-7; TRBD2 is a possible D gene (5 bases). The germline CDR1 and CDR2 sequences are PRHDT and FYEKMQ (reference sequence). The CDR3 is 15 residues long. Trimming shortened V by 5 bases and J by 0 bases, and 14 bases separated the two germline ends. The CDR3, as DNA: TGTGCCAGCAGCCAAGGGAGCGGATTCTCCTACGAGCAGTACTTC. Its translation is CASSQGSGFSYEQYF. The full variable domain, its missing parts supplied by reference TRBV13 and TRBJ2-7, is AAGVIQSPRHLIKEKRETATLKCYPIPRHDTVYWYQQGPGQDPQFLISFYEKMQSDKGSIPDRFSAQQFSDYHSELNMSSLELGDSALYFCASSQGSGFSYEQYFGPGTRLTVT.

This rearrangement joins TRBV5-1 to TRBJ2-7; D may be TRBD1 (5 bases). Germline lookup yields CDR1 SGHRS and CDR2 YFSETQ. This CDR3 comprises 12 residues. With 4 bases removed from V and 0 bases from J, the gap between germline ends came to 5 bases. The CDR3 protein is CASSDSSYEQYF. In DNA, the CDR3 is TGCGCCAGCAGCGACAGCTCCTACGAGCAGTACTTC.

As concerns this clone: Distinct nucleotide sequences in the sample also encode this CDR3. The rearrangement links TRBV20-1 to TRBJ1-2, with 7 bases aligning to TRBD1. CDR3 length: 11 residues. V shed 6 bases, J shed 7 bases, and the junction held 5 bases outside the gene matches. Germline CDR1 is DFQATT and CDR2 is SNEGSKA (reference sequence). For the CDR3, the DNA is TGCAGTGCCCGACAGGGTTCTGGCTACACCTTC. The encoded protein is CSARQGSGYTF.

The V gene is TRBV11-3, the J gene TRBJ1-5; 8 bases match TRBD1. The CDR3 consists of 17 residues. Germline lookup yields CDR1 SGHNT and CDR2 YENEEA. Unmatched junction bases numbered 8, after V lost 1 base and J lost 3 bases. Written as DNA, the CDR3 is TGTGCCAGCAGCTTAGCCCCCAGGACAGGGCACAATCAGCCCCAGCATTTT. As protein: CASSLAPRTGHNQPQHF.

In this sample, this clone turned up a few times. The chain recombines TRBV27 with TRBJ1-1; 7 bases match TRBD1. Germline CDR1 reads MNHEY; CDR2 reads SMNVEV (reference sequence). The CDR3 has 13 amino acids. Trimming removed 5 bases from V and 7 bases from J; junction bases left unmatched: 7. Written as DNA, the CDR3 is TGTGCCAGCAGTCGACAGGGTTACAATGAAGCTTTCTTT. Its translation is CASSRQGYNEAFF.

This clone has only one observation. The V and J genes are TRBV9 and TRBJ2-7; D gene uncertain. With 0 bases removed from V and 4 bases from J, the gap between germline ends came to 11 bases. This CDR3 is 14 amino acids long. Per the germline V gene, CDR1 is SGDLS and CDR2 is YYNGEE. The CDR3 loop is CASSVGSKGYEQYF. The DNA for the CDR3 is TGTGCCAGCAGCGTAGGGTCTAAAGGTTACGAGCAGTACTTC.

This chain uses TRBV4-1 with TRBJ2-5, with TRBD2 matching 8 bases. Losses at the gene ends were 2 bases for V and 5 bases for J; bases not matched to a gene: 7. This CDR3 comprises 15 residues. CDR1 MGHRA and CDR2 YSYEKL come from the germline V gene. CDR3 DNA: TGCGCCAGCAGCCAAACGGGAGGGCCCCCCGAGACCCAGTACTTC. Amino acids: CASSQTGGPPETQYF.

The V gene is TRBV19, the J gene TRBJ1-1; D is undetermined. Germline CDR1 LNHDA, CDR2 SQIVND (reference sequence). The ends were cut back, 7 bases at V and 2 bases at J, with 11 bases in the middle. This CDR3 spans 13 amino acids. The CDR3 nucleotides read TGTGCCAGTAAGACACCATCAAACACTGAAGCTTTCTTT. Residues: CASKTPSNTEAFF.

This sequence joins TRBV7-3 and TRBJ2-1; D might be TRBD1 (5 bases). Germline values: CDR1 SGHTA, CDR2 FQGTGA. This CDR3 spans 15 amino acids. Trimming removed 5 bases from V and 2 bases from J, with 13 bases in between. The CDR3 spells CASSPRVAPYNEQFF. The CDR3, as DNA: TGTGCCAGCAGCCCCAGGGTTGCCCCCTACAATGAGCAGTTCTTC.

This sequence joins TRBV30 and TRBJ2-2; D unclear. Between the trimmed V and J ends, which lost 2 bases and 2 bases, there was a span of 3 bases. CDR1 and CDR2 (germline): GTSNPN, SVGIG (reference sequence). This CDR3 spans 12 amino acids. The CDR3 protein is CAWSSNTGELFF. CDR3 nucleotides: TGTGCCTGGAGTTCTAACACCGGGGAGCTGTTTTTT.

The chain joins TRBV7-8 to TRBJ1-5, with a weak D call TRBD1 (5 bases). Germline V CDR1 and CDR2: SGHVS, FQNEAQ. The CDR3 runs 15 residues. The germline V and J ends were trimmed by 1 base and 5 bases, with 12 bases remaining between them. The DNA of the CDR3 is TGTGCCAGCAGCTTAGGTGGCAGGGTGCATCAGCCCCAGCATTTT. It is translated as CASSLGGRVHQPQHF.

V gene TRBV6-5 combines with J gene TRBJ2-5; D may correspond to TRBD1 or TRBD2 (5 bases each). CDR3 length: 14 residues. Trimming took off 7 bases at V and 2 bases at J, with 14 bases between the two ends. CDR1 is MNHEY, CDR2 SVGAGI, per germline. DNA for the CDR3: TGTGCCAGCATCCGAGGGGCTGAACAAGAGACCCAGTACTTC. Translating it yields CASIRGAEQETQYF.

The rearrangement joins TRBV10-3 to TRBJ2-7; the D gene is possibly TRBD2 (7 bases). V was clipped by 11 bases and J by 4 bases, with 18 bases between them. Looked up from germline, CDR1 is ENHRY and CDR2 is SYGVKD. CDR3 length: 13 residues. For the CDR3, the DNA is TGTGCCGGGGGGGCAGGGAAACTATACGAGCAGTACTTC. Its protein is CAGGAGKLYEQYF.

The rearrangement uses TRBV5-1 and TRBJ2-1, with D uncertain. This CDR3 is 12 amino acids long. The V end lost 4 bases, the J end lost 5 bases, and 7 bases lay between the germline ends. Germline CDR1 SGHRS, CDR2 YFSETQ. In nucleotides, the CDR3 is TGCGCCAGCAGCCCGGCTAACAATGAGCAGTTCTTC. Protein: CASSPANNEQFF.

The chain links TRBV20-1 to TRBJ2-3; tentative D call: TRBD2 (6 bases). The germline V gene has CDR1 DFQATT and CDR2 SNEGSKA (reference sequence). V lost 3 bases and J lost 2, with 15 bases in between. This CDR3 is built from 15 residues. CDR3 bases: TGCAGTGCTAGTCGGGGAGGAGTGTCCACAGATACGCAGTATTTT. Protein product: CSASRGGVSTDTQYF.

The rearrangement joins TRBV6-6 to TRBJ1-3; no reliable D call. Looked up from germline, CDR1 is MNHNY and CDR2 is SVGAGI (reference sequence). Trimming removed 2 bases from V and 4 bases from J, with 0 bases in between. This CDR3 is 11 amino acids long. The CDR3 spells CASSYGNTIYF. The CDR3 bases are TGTGCCAGCAGTTACGGAAACACCATATATTTT.

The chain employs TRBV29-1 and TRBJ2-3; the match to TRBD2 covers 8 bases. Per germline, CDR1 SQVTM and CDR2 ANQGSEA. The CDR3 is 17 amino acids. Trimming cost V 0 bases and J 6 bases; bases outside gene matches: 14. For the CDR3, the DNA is TGCAGCGTTGAAGATAAGCGATCCCGGGAGGGCCGGGATACGCAGTATTTT. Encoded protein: CSVEDKRSREGRDTQYF.

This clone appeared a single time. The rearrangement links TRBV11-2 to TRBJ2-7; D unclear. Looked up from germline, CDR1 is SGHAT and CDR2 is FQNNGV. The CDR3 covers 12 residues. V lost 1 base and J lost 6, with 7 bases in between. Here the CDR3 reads CASSLVTVEQYF. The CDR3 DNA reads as TGTGCCAGCAGCTTAGTAACGGTCGAGCAGTACTTC.

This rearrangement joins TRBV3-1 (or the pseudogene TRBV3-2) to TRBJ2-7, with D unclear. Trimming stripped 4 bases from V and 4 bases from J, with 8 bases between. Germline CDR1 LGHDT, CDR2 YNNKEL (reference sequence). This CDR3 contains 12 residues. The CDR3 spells CASSLTPYEQYF. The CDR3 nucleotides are TGTGCCAGCAGCCTCACTCCTTACGAGCAGTACTTC.

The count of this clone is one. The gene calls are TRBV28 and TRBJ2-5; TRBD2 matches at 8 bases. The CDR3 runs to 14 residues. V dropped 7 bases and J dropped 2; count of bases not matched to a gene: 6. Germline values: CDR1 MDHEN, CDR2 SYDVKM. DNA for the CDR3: TGTGCCAGCACAAGTGGCGGGAGGCAAGAGACCCAGTACTTC. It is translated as CASTSGGRQETQYF.

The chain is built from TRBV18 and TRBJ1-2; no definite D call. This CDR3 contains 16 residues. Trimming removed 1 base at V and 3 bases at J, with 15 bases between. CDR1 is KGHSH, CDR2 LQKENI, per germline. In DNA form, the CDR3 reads TGTGCCAGCTCACCACAAGCAGCGGAGTGGTACTATGGCTACACCTTC. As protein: CASSPQAAEWYYGYTF.

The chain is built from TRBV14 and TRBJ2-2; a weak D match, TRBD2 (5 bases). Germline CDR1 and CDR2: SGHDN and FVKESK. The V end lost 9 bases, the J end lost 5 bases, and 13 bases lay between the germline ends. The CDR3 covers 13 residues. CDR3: CASRDSLTGELFF. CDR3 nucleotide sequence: TGTGCCAGTCGGGATTCTCTAACCGGGGAGCTGTTTTTT.

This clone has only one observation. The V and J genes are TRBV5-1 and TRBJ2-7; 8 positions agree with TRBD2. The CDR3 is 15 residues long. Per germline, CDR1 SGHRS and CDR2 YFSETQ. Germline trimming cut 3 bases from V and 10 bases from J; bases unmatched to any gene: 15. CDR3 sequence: CASSSGSSGTSQQYF. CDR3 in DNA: TGCGCCAGCAGCTCGGGGAGTAGCGGGACCAGCCAACAGTACTTC. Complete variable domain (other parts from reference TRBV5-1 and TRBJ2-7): KAGVTQTPRYLIKTRGQQVTLSCSPISGHRSVSWYQQTPGQGLQFLFEYFSETQRNKGNFPGRFSGRQFSNSRSEMNVSTLELGDSALYLCASSSGSSGTSQQYFGPGTRLTVT.